The clone carrying this T cell receptor beta chain was counted a few times. One junction end disagrees with the germline gene, perhaps due to a read error. These data come from a study of blood T cells in healthy people across ages. The amount of total RNA extracted per sample was at least 5 micrograms. PCR was performed a second time for about 7 to 11 cycles using a sample-barcoded 5' primer and a J-beta primer mix. TCRdb itself ran the 5' RACE reads through MiXCR, one entry per CDR3 protein. The repertoire holds roughly 500,000 distinct CDR3 sequences, with approximately 27% as singletons. Germline CDR1 LGHDT, CDR2 YNNKEL (reference sequence). The CDR3 has 16 amino acids.

The rearrangement uses TRBV3-1 and TRBJ2-5; 12 bases match TRBD2. The sample consisted of blood. The receptor's source is a woman aged 70-85 years in good health. The CDR3 bases are TGTGCCAGCAGCCAAAATGCGCTAGCGGGGGGGGTTGAGCAATTCTTC. Translation: CASSQNALAGGVEQFF.